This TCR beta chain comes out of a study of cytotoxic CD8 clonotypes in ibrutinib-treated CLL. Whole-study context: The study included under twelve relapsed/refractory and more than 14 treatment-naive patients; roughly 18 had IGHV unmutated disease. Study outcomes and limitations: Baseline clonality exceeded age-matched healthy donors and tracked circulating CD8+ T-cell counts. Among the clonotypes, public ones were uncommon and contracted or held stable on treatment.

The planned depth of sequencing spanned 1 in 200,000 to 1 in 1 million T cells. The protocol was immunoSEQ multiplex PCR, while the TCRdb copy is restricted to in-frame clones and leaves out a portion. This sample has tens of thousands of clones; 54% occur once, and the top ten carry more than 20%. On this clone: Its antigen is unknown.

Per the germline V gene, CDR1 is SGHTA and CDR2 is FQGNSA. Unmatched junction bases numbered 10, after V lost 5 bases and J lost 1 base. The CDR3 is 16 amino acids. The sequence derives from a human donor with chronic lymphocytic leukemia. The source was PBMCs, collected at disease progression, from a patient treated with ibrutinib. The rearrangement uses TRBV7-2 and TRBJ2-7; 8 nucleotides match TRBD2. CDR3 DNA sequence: TGTGCCAGCAGCCCGGCTAGCGGGTCTGGGTCCTACGAGCAGTACTTC. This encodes CASSPASGSGSYEQYF.